This is a list of T cell receptor beta chains from one sample in a study of cytomegalovirus exposure and HLA in healthy donors. Using immunoSEQ multiplex PCR, the repertoire was profiled, and TCRdb retains in-frame clones only, with some absent. The data show approximately 290,000 clones, about 80% seen once. Material: PBMCs. Receptors were obtained from a girl aged 2-9 years in good health and CMV-seronegative. Both conserved end residues are part of each CDR3. A D gene is named only where the DNA matches it firmly. Some rows mark clone size as missing; the rest say once, few, many or name a class of expanded clone.

d_call | j_call | v_call | clone_size | cdr3_aa | cdr3_nt
. | TRBJ2-1 | TRBV28 | once | CASSFMSEQFF | TGTGCCAGCAGTTTTATGAGTGAGCAGTTCTTC
. | TRBJ1-1 | TRBV6-5 | . | CASSYSSVEAFF | TGTGCCAGCAGTTACTCGTCAGTTGAAGCTTTCTTT
TRBD2 | TRBJ2-7 | TRBV11-2 | . | CASSLAQGAGGLNEQYF | TGTGCCAGCAGCTTGGCCCAGGGAGCGGGAGGTCTTAACGAGCAGTACTTC
. | TRBJ2-3 | TRBV7-9 | . | CASSPEGTTQYF | TGTGCCAGCAGCCCGGAGGGAACGACGCAGTATTTT
. | TRBJ1-6 | TRBV5-1 | . | CASSAGLSSYNSPLHF | TGCGCCAGCAGCGCTGGACTAAGCTCCTATAATTCACCCCTCCACTTT
TRBD1 | TRBJ2-7 | TRBV5-4 | few | CASSIDRVVEQYF | TGTGCCAGCAGCATCGACAGGGTGGTCGAGCAGTACTTC
. | TRBJ1-6 | TRBV6-1 | . | CASSEYRDSLFWIHF | TGTGCCAGCAGTGAGTATCGGGACTCCTTATTCTGGATCCACTTT
TRBD1 | TRBJ1-2 | TRBV11-2 | once | CASSRGTGGGYGYTF | TGTGCCAGCAGCCGGGGGACAGGGGGTGGGTATGGCTACACCTTC
. | TRBJ2-7 | TRBV5-5 | . | CASSLGRASYEQYF | TGTGCCAGCAGCTTGGGCAGGGCGTCCTACGAGCAGTACTTC
. | TRBJ1-1 | TRBV5-1 | few | CASSSYMNTEAFF | TGCGCCAGCAGCTCGTACATGAACACTGAAGCTTTCTTT
. | TRBJ2-7 | TRBV28 | . | CASSQLGTGPYRLEQYF | TGTGCCAGCAGCCAATTAGGCACAGGGCCCTATCGACTCGAGCAGTACTTC
. | TRBJ1-2 | TRBV27 | . | CASSFWGGNYGYTF | TGTGCCAGCAGTTTTTGGGGGGGCAACTATGGCTACACCTTC
TRBD1 | TRBJ1-5 | TRBV10-3 | . | CAISERTGGNQPQHF | TGTGCCATCAGTGAGAGGACAGGGGGCAATCAGCCCCAGCATTTT
TRBD1 | TRBJ1-3 | TRBV28 | . | CASTLGTVGNTIYF | TGTGCCAGCACCCTGGGGACAGTTGGGAACACCATATATTTT
TRBD1 | TRBJ1-5 | TRBV30 | . | CTPPGTVSNQPQHF | TGTACCCCCCCGGGGACAGTTAGCAATCAGCCCCAGCATTTT
TRBD1 | TRBJ2-7 | TRBV5-1 | . | CASSSYGQGTSYEQYF | TGCGCCAGCAGCAGCTACGGACAGGGTACCTCCTACGAGCAGTACTTC
. | TRBJ2-7 | TRBV6-5 | once | CASSYSGGNPYEQYF | TGTGCCAGCAGTTACTCCGGCGGGAACCCCTACGAGCAGTACTTC
. | TRBJ1-3 | TRBV4-2 | . | CASSQDNGGNTIYF | TGTGCCAGCAGCCAAGATAACGGTGGAAACACCATATATTTT
. | TRBJ1-5 | TRBV28 | . | CASSLPQGFQPQHF | TGTGCCAGCAGTTTACCCCAGGGGTTTCAGCCCCAGCATTTT
. | TRBJ1-4 | TRBV5-1 | . | CASSGWGPGGEKLFF | TGCGCCAGCAGCGGGTGGGGGCCCGGAGGTGAAAAACTGTTTTTT
. | TRBJ2-1 | TRBV11-3 | . | CASSLGGLYEQFF | TGTGCCAGCAGCCTCGGGGGGCTATATGAGCAGTTCTTC
. | TRBJ1-5 | TRBV15 | . | CATSPWKQNQPQHF | TGTGCCACCAGCCCTTGGAAACAGAATCAGCCCCAGCATTTT
TRBD1 | TRBJ1-6 | TRBV2 | . | CAIGTGDNSPLHF | TGTGCCATCGGGACAGGAGATAATTCACCCCTCCACTTT
TRBD1 | TRBJ2-7 | TRBV18 | . | CASSGDSATEQYF | TGTGCCAGCTCTGGGGACAGCGCAACCGAGCAGTACTTC
. | TRBJ2-7 | TRBV6-1 | . | CASSERGSYEQYF | TGTGCCAGCAGTGAAAGGGGCTCCTACGAGCAGTACTTC
. | TRBJ2-3 | TRBV5-6 | few | CASSDLSLTRAQYF | TGTGCCAGCAGCGACCTCTCACTCACTCGGGCGCAGTATTTT
. | TRBJ2-5 | TRBV7-2 | once | CASSLESQVTQYF | TGTGCCAGCAGCTTGGAATCCCAGGTGACCCAGTACTTC
TRBD2 | TRBJ2-3 | TRBV2 | . | CASIRLAGLTDTQYF | TGTGCCAGCATCCGACTAGCGGGTCTCACAGATACGCAGTATTTT
TRBD2 | TRBJ2-1 | TRBV19 | . | CASSITSGYNEQFF | TGTGCCAGTAGTATCACTAGCGGATACAATGAGCAGTTCTTC
TRBD1 | TRBJ1-4 | TRBV13 | . | CASSQRQGLELFF | TGTGCCAGCAGCCAAAGACAGGGCCTGGAACTGTTTTTT
TRBD1 | TRBJ2-7 | TRBV5-4 | . | CASSRWDSPSYEQYF | TGTGCCAGCAGCCGATGGGACAGTCCCTCCTACGAGCAGTACTTC
TRBD2 | TRBJ2-5 | TRBV9 | . | CASSGSSGSVETQYF | TGTGCCAGCAGTGGGAGCAGCGGGAGTGTGGAGACCCAGTACTTC
TRBD1 | TRBJ2-3 | TRBV6-8 | . | CARRTPVGVRGNTDTQYF | TGTGCCAGGCGAACCCCGGTTGGTGTCAGGGGGAACACAGATACGCAGTATTTT
TRBD1 | TRBJ1-4 | TRBV2 | . | CASSAPGQGASINEKLFF | TGTGCCAGCAGTGCTCCGGGACAGGGGGCTTCAATTAATGAAAAACTGTTTTTT
TRBD1 | TRBJ1-4 | TRBV12-5 | . | CASGRPGQGPTNEKLFF | TGTGCTAGTGGCCGGCCGGGACAGGGGCCCACTAATGAAAAACTGTTTTTT
TRBD1 | TRBJ2-5 | TRBV5-1 | . | CASSLGRGETQYF | TGCGCCAGCAGCTTGGGCAGGGGGGAGACCCAGTACTTC
. | TRBJ2-2 | TRBV28 | . | CASSSFPGELFF | TGTGCCAGCAGTTCATTTCCCGGGGAGCTGTTTTTT
. | TRBJ2-1 | TRBV2 | . | CASSGGRGNEQFF | TGTGCCAGCAGTGGGGGGAGGGGGAATGAGCAGTTCTTC
. | TRBJ1-2 | TRBV18 | . | CASSPPDGGNYGYTF | TGTGCCAGCTCACCACCGGATGGGGGGAACTATGGCTACACCTTC
. | TRBJ2-7 | TRBV30 | once | CAWSTGISYEQYF | TGTGCCTGGAGTACAGGGATCTCCTACGAGCAGTACTTC
TRBD2 | TRBJ2-1 | TRBV10-3 | . | CAIKLDAGVHNEQFF | TGTGCCATAAAACTAGACGCGGGGGTCCACAATGAGCAGTTCTTC
. | TRBJ2-7 | TRBV28 | . | CASRYTRNYEQYF | TGTGCCAGCAGGTATACCCGCAACTACGAGCAGTACTTC
. | TRBJ1-3 | TRBV29-1 | . | CSVRVETGNTIYF | TGCAGCGTCCGAGTGGAGACTGGAAACACCATATATTTT
TRBD1 | TRBJ1-2 | TRBV6-1 | . | CASNTGGAAYGYTF | TGTGCCAGCAATACAGGGGGCGCCGCCTATGGCTACACCTTC
TRBD2 | TRBJ2-5 | TRBV7-7 | . | CASSPRGAGGVETQYF | TGTGCCAGCAGCCCACGGGGAGCGGGAGGGGTTGAGACCCAGTACTTC
. | TRBJ2-6 | TRBV2 | few | CASNDFLSGANVLTF | TGTGCCAGCAACGACTTCCTCTCTGGGGCCAACGTCCTGACTTTC